One sample yielded the 28 T cell receptor beta chains listed below, sequenced in a study of T cells in Graves' hyperthyroidism and ophthalmopathy. The source material, RNA transcripts, was used to amplify TCR beta CDR3 regions. The HTBI primer set drove a first-round RT-PCR of the TCR CDR3. Via MiXCR, TCRdb re-called the multiplex PCR reads, giving one row per CDR3 protein. The repertoire holds about 500,000 distinct CDR3 sequences, with 16% as singletons. The sequenced material came from blood. Receptors were obtained from a woman in her late teens or twenties with Graves' hyperthyroidism.

This clonotype was seen many times. The chain is built from TRBV18 and TRBJ2-5; D is tentatively TRBD1 or TRBD2 (5 bases each). This CDR3 has 15 residues. CDR1 is KGHSH, CDR2 LQKENI, per germline. V was cut by 4 bases and J by 0 bases, with 12 bases left in between. The CDR3 region has the DNA TGTGCCAGCTCACGACCAGGGACCCACCAAGAGACCCAGTACTTC. Residues: CASSRPGTHQETQYF. The full variable domain, rest sourced from reference TRBV18 and TRBJ2-5, is NAGVMQNPRHLVRRRGQEARLRCSPMKGHSHVYWYRQLPEEGLKFMVYLQKENIIDESGMPKERFSAEFPKEGPSILRIQQVVRGDSAAYFCASSRPGTHQETQYFGPGTRLLVL.

This clonotype was seen only a few times. The V gene is TRBV9, the J gene TRBJ2-1; 12 nucleotides agree with TRBD2. Germline lookup yields CDR1 SGDLS and CDR2 YYNGEE. The CDR3 has 19 residues. Losses at the gene ends were 4 bases for V and 1 base for J; bases not matched to a gene: 12. The CDR3 region is CASSPRAGTSGPSYNEQFF. The CDR3 DNA reads TGTGCCAGCAGCCCCCGAGCCGGGACTAGCGGGCCGTCCTACAATGAGCAGTTCTTC. Drawing the rest from reference TRBV9 and TRBJ2-1, the complete variable domain is DSGVTQTPKHLITATGQRVTLRCSPRSGDLSVYWYQQSLDQGLQFLIQYYNGEERAKGNILERFSAQQFPDLHSELNLSSLELGDSALYFCASSPRAGTSGPSYNEQFFGPGTRLTVL.

The V call is TRBV5-1, the J call TRBJ2-5; a weak D match, TRBD1 (6 bases). V lost 6 bases and J lost 5, with 20 bases in between. The germline V gene has CDR1 SGHRS and CDR2 YFSETQ. There are 15 residues in the CDR3. In DNA form, the CDR3 reads TGCGCCAGCAAATGGGGGCGGGTAAGCCAGGAGACCCAGTACTTC. This gives the protein CASKWGRVSQETQYF.

The chain employs TRBV20-1 and TRBJ2-2; TRBD2 aligns across 9 bases. The ends lost 5 bases at V and 4 bases at J; junction bases unmatched: 17. This CDR3 comprises 18 residues. In germline, CDR1 is DFQATT, CDR2 SNEGSKA (reference sequence). As DNA, the CDR3 is TGCAGTGCTCCCCTCATCAGGGCGGGAGGGCATGCCACCGGGGAGCTGTTTTTT. This sequence encodes CSAPLIRAGGHATGELFF.

The chain uses TRBV2 and TRBJ1-4; 10 nucleotides line up with TRBD1. The CDR3 sequence is 15 residues long. Trimming took 10 bases from V and 7 from J; bases not matched to a gene: 12. The germline V gene encodes CDR1 SNHLY and CDR2 FYNNEI. CDR3 sequence: CATGTGVMGGEKLFF. CDR3 in DNA: TGTGCCACCGGGACAGGGGTAATGGGAGGTGAAAAACTGTTTTTT.

This clonotype was recorded many times. The gene calls are TRBV13 and TRBJ2-3; D is ambiguous. The CDR3 consists of 15 residues. V shed 4 bases and J shed 0 bases, with 11 bases lying between them. CDR1 is PRHDT, CDR2 FYEKMQ, per germline (reference sequence). CDR3 bases: TGTGCCAGCAGCTCCCTGACCGAGAGCACAGATACGCAGTATTTT. This encodes CASSSLTESTDTQYF.

At least ten counts were recorded for this clonotype. The chain links TRBV2 to TRBJ1-2; D is unresolved. CDR1 and CDR2 from the germline V gene are SNHLY and FYNNEI. The CDR3 contains 15 residues. Trimming shortened V by 0 bases and J by 4 bases, and 12 bases separated the two germline ends. The CDR3 nucleotides read TGTGCCAGCAGTGAAGCCGGCAGTTACTCCTATGGCTACACCTTC. It codes for CASSEAGSYSYGYTF. Full variable domain (rest looked up from reference TRBV2 and TRBJ1-2): EPEVTQTPSHQVTQMGQEVILRCVPISNHLYFYWYRQILGQKVEFLVSFYNNEISEKSEIFDDQFSVERPDGSNFTLKIRSTKLEDSAMYFCASSEAGSYSYGYTFGSGTRLTVV.

The chain has TRBV20-1 and TRBJ2-1, with 7 bases that match TRBD2. CDR1 is DFQATT and CDR2 is SNEGSKA in the germline V gene (reference sequence). CDR3 length: 15 amino acids. V shed 8 bases, J shed 4 bases, and the junction held 14 bases outside the gene matches. CDR3 region: CSTNIPAGVYNEQFF. As DNA, the CDR3 is TGCAGTACCAATATACCGGCGGGGGTTTACAATGAGCAGTTCTTC.

This chain uses TRBV5-1 with TRBJ2-1; 9 positions match TRBD1. After removal of 4 bases from V and 11 bases from J, the junction contained 10 bases not matched to a gene. This CDR3 comprises 14 residues. CDR1 is SGHRS and CDR2 is YFSETQ in the germline V gene. The CDR3 DNA sequence: TGCGCCAGCAGCGAGAGGACAGGGGATAATAAGCAGTTCTTC. Translated, it gives CASSERTGDNKQFF.

This clonotype was seen ten or more times. The chain combines TRBV12-3 or TRBV12-4 with TRBJ1-2; weak D call: TRBD1 (6 bases). Trimming removed 3 bases at V and 4 bases at J, with 15 bases between. The CDR3 is 15 residues long. The chain's CDR3 is CASSLGQGFLYGYTF. CDR3 DNA: TGTGCCAGCAGTTTGGGTCAGGGGTTCCTCTATGGCTACACCTTC.

This clonotype turned up a few times. V usage is TRBV6-1 and J usage is TRBJ1-3; 7 bases are a match to TRBD1. The trim removed 5 bases at V and 0 bases at J, leaving 4 bases unmatched. CDR1 is MNHNS, CDR2 SASEGT, per germline. This CDR3 is 15 amino acids long. CDR3 residues: CASSSGGLSGNTIYF. The CDR3 nucleotides are TGTGCCAGCAGTTCAGGGGGTCTCTCTGGAAACACCATATATTTT.

The V and J genes are TRBV7-8 and TRBJ2-1; 14 bases fit TRBD2. The CDR3 covers 14 residues. V was pared by 2 bases and J by 15 bases, with 6 bases of the junction left unmatched. CDR1 is SGHVS and CDR2 is FQNEAQ in the germline V gene. CDR3 DNA: TGTGCCAGCAGCTTAACCGGGACTAGCGGGAGACCGTTCTTC. Protein sequence: CASSLTGTSGRPFF.

This clonotype was seen at least ten times. This chain uses TRBV6-5 with TRBJ2-3; 10 nucleotides agree with TRBD2. Germline values: CDR1 MNHEY, CDR2 SVGAGI. Trimming removed 2 bases from V and 3 bases from J; junction bases left unmatched: 2. This CDR3 region has 15 residues. CDR3 sequence reads: CASSYSGGETDTQYF. The CDR3 DNA is TGTGCCAGCAGTTACAGCGGGGGGGAGACAGATACGCAGTATTTT.

This clonotype has just a few counts. V gene TRBV28 combines with J gene TRBJ2-7; TRBD1 matches at 7 bases. The germline gives CDR1 MDHEN, CDR2 SYDVKM. This CDR3 contains 14 residues. Trimming took 5 bases from V and 3 from J; bases not matched to a gene: 7. DNA for the CDR3: TGTGCCAGCAGTGGGACAGCGTCGTTCTACGAGCAGTACTTC. Protein sequence: CASSGTASFYEQYF.

This clonotype was seen many times. The chain has TRBV10-3 and TRBJ1-1; weak D call: TRBD1 (6 bases). Germline V CDR1 and CDR2: ENHRY, SYGVKD. CDR3 length: 12 residues. V lost 7 bases to trimming and J lost 4 bases, with 10 bases between them. The CDR3 here is CAIKQGGTEAFF. CDR3 DNA sequence: TGTGCCATCAAACAGGGTGGCACTGAAGCTTTCTTT.

This clonotype appeared a few times. The chain couples TRBV20-1 to TRBJ2-5; 8 bases are a match to TRBD1. Germline V lookup: CDR1 DFQATT, CDR2 SNEGSKA (reference sequence). This CDR3 spans 15 amino acids. Trimming removed 0 bases from V and 2 bases from J; junction bases left unmatched: 5. This chain's CDR3 is CSARDSRDRQETQYF. DNA of the CDR3: TGCAGTGCTAGAGATTCTAGGGACAGGCAAGAGACCCAGTACTTC.

In the case of this clonotype: A much more abundant neighbour one base away suggests this may be a read error. The CDR3 coding sequence is TGCGCCAGCAGCATGACTAGCGGGAGGGCCAGGATGGCCAATGAGCAGTCCTTC. This sequence encodes CASSMTSGRARMANEQSF. This chain links TRBV10-1 with TRBJ2-1, with 14 bases identical to TRBD2. The germline CDR1 and CDR2 sequences are WNHNN and SYGVQD (reference sequence). The CDR3 spans 18 residues.

The chain couples TRBV28 to TRBJ2-6; D not resolved. This CDR3 spans 14 amino acids. Trimming took 6 bases from V and 0 from J, leaving 6 bases between them. The germline V gene encodes CDR1 MDHEN and CDR2 SYDVKM. The CDR3 bases are TGTGCCAGCAGGGAGTCCTCTGGGGCCAACGTCCTGACTTTC. Its translation is CASRESSGANVLTF.

The chain joins TRBV20-1 to TRBJ2-3; 11 positions match TRBD2. The CDR3 runs 15 residues. Trimming removed 4 bases from V and 5 bases from J; junction bases left unmatched: 8. The germline gives CDR1 DFQATT, CDR2 SNEGSKA (reference sequence). The CDR3 DNA follows: TGCAGTGCTACTTTACTAGCGGGGGTTCAAGATACGCAGTATTTT. Translation: CSATLLAGVQDTQYF.

This clonotype was seen at least ten times. The J gene is TRBJ2-7, the V gene TRBV30, with TRBD1 matching 9 bases. Looked up from germline, CDR1 is GTSNPN and CDR2 is SVGIG (reference sequence). V trimming: 4 bases; J trimming: 5 bases; junction bases outside the gene matches: 3. This CDR3 region has 12 residues. CDR3 nucleotide sequence: TGTGCCTGGACTACAGGGGGCAACGAGCAGTACTTC. Protein: CAWTTGGNEQYF.

This clonotype occurred many times. The chain has TRBV27 and TRBJ2-7; TRBD1 matches at 7 bases. Losses at the gene ends were 5 bases for V and 2 bases for J; bases not matched to a gene: 3. The germline CDR1 and CDR2 sequences are MNHEY and SMNVEV (reference sequence). This CDR3 is 13 amino acids long. CDR3 loop: CASSNRGPYEQYF. CDR3 bases: TGTGCCAGCAGTAACAGGGGACCCTACGAGCAGTACTTC.

The gene calls are TRBV3-1 and TRBJ1-4, with D uncertain. The CDR3 contains 15 residues. Germline V gene data show CDR1 as LGHDT and CDR2 as YNNKEL (reference sequence). With 5 bases removed from V and 2 bases from J, the gap between germline ends came to 12 bases. For the CDR3, the DNA is TGTGCCAGCAGCTTACACAGAGTCACTAATGAAAAACTGTTTTTT. Its translation: CASSLHRVTNEKLFF.

The V and J genes are TRBV7-3 and TRBJ2-5; 13 bases map to TRBD2. There are 17 residues in the CDR3. Per germline, CDR1 SGHTA and CDR2 FQGTGA. Unmatched junction bases numbered 6, after V lost 0 bases and J lost 5 bases. The CDR3 DNA is TGTGCCAGCAGCTTAACTCCAGGGACTAGCGGGGCGGAGACCCAGTACTTC. Translated: CASSLTPGTSGAETQYF.

A few counts support this clonotype. J is TRBJ2-1 and V is TRBV19, with a tentative D call TRBD1 (6 bases). The length of the CDR3 is 16 residues. Germline CDR1 and CDR2: LNHDA and SQIVND (reference sequence). V shed 3 bases and J shed 5 bases, with 17 bases lying between them. CDR3 loop: CASSIPWNGQNNEQFF. In DNA, the CDR3 is TGTGCCAGTAGTATCCCGTGGAATGGACAGAACAATGAGCAGTTCTTC.

This clonotype was recorded at least ten times. The chain has TRBV20-1 and TRBJ2-3, with a possible D match to TRBD2 (5 bases). The CDR3 runs 15 residues. The germline gives CDR1 DFQATT, CDR2 SNEGSKA (reference sequence). The germline V and J ends were trimmed by 6 bases and 0 bases, with 16 bases remaining between them. Written as DNA, the CDR3 is TGCAGTGCCACAACCGGGATCCTTAGCACAGATACGCAGTATTTT. Translating gives CSATTGILSTDTQYF.

As for this clonotype: In this CDR3 the conserved last residue, phenylalanine or tryptophan, is missing, so a read error is likely. V and J are TRBV7-9 and TRBJ2-3; tentative D call: TRBD2 (5 bases). CDR3 length equals 12 residues. CDR1 and CDR2 from the germline V gene are SEHNR and FQNEAQ (reference sequence). The CDR3 spells CATRGLTDTQYS. CDR3 bases: TGTGCCACCCGAGGGCTCACAGATACACAGTATTCT.

This clonotype turned up a few times. As DNA, the CDR3 is TGTGCCAGCAGGCTACAGGGAGATCAGCCCCAGCATTTT. This sequence encodes CASRLQGDQPQHF. The chain joins TRBV6-2 or TRBV6-3 to TRBJ1-5, with D perhaps matching TRBD1 (6 bases). Germline CDR1 MNHEY, CDR2 SVGEGT. The length of the CDR3 is 13 residues. Trimming took off 6 bases at V and 5 bases at J, with 11 bases between the two ends.

The table lists this clonotype with a few counts. This sequence joins TRBV6-1 and TRBJ1-5; D gene unclear. Looked up from germline, CDR1 is MNHNS and CDR2 is SASEGT. The CDR3 sequence is 15 residues long. Trimming cost V 5 bases and J 1 base, with 12 bases left between them. The CDR3 region is CASSFGRGSNQPQHF. The CDR3 nucleotides read TGTGCCAGCAGTTTCGGGCGGGGAAGCAATCAGCCCCAGCATTTT.